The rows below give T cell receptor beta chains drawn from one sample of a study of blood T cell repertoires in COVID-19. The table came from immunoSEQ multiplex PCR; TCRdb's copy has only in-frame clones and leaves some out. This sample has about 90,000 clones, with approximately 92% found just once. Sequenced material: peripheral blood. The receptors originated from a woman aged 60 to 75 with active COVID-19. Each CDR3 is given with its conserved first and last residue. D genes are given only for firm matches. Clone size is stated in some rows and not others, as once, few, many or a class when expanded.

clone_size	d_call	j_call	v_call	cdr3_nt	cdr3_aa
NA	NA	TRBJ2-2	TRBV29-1	TGCAGCGCTGGAGAACGGGGGGCAGACACCGGGGAGCTGTTTTTT	CSAGERGADTGELFF
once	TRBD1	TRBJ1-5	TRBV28	TGTGCCAGCAGTTTGGTTCGACAGGGAAATCAGCCCCAGCATTTT	CASSLVRQGNQPQHF
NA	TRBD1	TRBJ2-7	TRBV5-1	TGCGCCAGCAGCTGGACCGGGACAGGCGGAGACGAGCAGTACTTC	CASSWTGTGGDEQYF
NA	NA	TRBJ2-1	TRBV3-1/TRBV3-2	TGTGCCAGCAGCCAAAGGGGCGGCGACAATGAGCAGTTCTTC	CASSQRGGDNEQFF
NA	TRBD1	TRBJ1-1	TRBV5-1	TGCGCCAGCAGCCTGGGACAGGGTTATTCTGAAGCTTTCTTT	CASSLGQGYSEAFF
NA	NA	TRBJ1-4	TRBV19	TGTGCCAGTAGTCAGGCAGGGGATAATGAAAAACTGTTTTTT	CASSQAGDNEKLFF
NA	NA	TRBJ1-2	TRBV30	TGTGCCTGGAGCGGCCAGGGTGACTATGGCTACACCTTC	CAWSGQGDYGYTF
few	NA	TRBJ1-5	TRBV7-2	TGTGCCAGCAGCTTAGGTGGGTCGGGCCCGGGGGTCGGTCAGCCCCAGCATTTT	CASSLGGSGPGVGQPQHF
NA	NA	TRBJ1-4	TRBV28	TGTGCCAGCAGTTTACGGGGACTATCTAATGAAAAACTGTTTTTT	CASSLRGLSNEKLFF
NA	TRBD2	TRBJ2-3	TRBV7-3	TGTGCCAGCAGCTTGGGCGGGAGGACCACAGATACGCAGTATTTT	CASSLGGRTTDTQYF
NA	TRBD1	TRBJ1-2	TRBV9	TGTGCCAGCAGCGTAGCAGGACCAGGGGGCGCAAGTGGCTACACCTTC	CASSVAGPGGASGYTF
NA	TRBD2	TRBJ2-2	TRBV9	TGTGCCAGCAGCGTAATTCCTACTAGCGGGGCTTCGTTTACCGGGGAGCTGTTTTTT	CASSVIPTSGASFTGELFF
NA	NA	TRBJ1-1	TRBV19	TGTGCCAGTAGTATCTCGTACACTGAAGCTTTCTTT	CASSISYTEAFF
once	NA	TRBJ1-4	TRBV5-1	TGCGCCAGCAGCGTAGCCTTTGAAAAACTGTTTTTT	CASSVAFEKLFF
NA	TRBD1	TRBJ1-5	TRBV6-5	TGTGCCAGCAGAGGACAGGGGGGCAATCAGCCCCAGCATTTT	CASRGQGGNQPQHF
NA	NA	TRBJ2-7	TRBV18	TGTGCCAGCTCACCACCGGCCAACAGCTACGAGCAGTACTTC	CASSPPANSYEQYF
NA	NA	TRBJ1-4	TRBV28	TGTGCCAGCAGTTTATTAAATAGGGGGGAAAAACTGTTTTTT	CASSLLNRGEKLFF
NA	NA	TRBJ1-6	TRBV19	TGTGCCAGTAGTTCGATTTCGGGGAGGAATTCACCCCTCCACTTT	CASSSISGRNSPLHF
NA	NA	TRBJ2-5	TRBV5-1	TGCGCCAGCAACGACATCACAGGGGAGACCCAGTACTTC	CASNDITGETQYF
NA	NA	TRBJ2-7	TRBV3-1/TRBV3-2	TGTGCCAGCAGCCCACGGGGAACCTACGAGCAGTACTTC	CASSPRGTYEQYF
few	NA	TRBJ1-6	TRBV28	TGTGCCAGCAGTTTAGGGGGGTTGCGCTCACCCCTCCACTTT	CASSLGGLRSPLHF
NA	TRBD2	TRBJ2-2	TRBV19	TGTGCCAGTAGTAGGGGACTAGCGGGAGGGCGCACCGGGGAGCTGTTTTTT	CASSRGLAGGRTGELFF
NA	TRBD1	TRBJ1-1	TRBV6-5	TGTGCCAGCAGTTCCTCGACAGGGGTGTACACTGAAGCTTTCTTT	CASSSSTGVYTEAFF
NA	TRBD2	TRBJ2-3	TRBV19	TGTGCCAGTAGTGAAAGCGGGATCAGGGCAGATACGCAGTATTTT	CASSESGIRADTQYF
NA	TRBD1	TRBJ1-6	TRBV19	TGTGCCAGTAGTACCCAGGGACAGGGTTTTAATTCACCCCTCCACTTT	CASSTQGQGFNSPLHF
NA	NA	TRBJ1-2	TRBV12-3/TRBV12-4	TGTGCCAGCAGTTTGGCAGGGAACTATGGCTACACCTTC	CASSLAGNYGYTF
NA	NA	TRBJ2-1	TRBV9	TGTGCCAGCAGCCCCCGCGGTGGCGGGGGCCCGGGGGAGCAGTTCTTC	CASSPRGGGGPGEQFF
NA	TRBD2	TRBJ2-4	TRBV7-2	TGTGCCAGCAGCTCATCGACTAGCAGGAGCCACATTCAGTACTTC	CASSSSTSRSHIQYF
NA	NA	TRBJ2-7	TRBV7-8	TGTGCCAGCAGCTTAGCTCACTACGAGCAGTACTTC	CASSLAHYEQYF
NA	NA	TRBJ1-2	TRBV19	TGTGCCAGTATCCCCTCATGGCAGGGGTTCGATGGCTACACCTTC	CASIPSWQGFDGYTF
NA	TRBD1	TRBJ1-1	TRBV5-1	TGCGCCAGCAGCCTCGTTGCAGGGGGGAACACTGAAGCTTTCTTT	CASSLVAGGNTEAFF
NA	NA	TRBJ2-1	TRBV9	TGTGCCAGCAGCGCCTCTAGTTTGCCTGAGCAGTTCTTC	CASSASSLPEQFF
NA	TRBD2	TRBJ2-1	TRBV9	TGTGCCAGCAGCGTAGGGGGAGCGGGAGAAAGATACAATGAGCAGTTCTTC	CASSVGGAGERYNEQFF
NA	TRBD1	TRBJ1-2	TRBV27	TGTGCCAGCAGTCAACCGGGACAGGGGAACTATGGCTACACCTTC	CASSQPGQGNYGYTF
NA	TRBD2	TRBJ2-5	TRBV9	TGTGCCAGCAGCGTTACTAGCGGAAGGCGCGAGACCCAGTACTTC	CASSVTSGRRETQYF
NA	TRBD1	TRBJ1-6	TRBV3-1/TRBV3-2	TGTGCCAGCAGCCCGGACAGCGACAGGGCACCCCTCCACTTT	CASSPDSDRAPLHF
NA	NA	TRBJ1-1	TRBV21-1	TGTGCCAGCAGCCCTACTGGGGCCCGGTACACTGAAGCTTTCTTT	CASSPTGARYTEAFF
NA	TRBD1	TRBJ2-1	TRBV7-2	TGTGCCAGCAGCCCGGACAGGAGTTACAATGAGCAGTTCTTC	CASSPDRSYNEQFF
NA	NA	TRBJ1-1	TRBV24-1	TGTGCCACCAGTCGCAGGGCAGAACAGGAAGCTTTCTTT	CATSRRAEQEAFF
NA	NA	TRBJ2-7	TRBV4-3	TGCGCCAGCAGCCAAGATAAGCAGGGGTATGAGCAGTACTTC	CASSQDKQGYEQYF
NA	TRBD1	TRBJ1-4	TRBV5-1	TGCGCCAGCAGTAGGGCACAGGGGGCCGAAAAACTGTTTTTT	CASSRAQGAEKLFF
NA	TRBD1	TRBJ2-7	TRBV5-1	TGCGCCAGCAGCTCACAGGGGCCCTACGAGCAGTACTTC	CASSSQGPYEQYF
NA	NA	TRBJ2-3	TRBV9	TGTGCCAGCAGCGATTCGAAACAGGCAGATACGCAGTATTTT	CASSDSKQADTQYF
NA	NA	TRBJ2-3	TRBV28	TGTGCCAGCAGTTCGAGGGGGACAGATACGCAGTATTTT	CASSSRGTDTQYF
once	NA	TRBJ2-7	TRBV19	TGTGCCAGTAGTCGCCGGGACAATTTTCCCGTCGAGCAGTACTTC	CASSRRDNFPVEQYF
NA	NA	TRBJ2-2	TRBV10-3	TGTGCCATCAGTGAAGGGACTGGAGGCTGGGAGCTGTTTTTT	CAISEGTGGWELFF
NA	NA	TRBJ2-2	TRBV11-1	TGTGCCAGCAGTTCAGGGTTGAACACCGGGGAGCTGTTTTTT	CASSSGLNTGELFF